Given below is one T cell receptor beta chain in context. Its antigen is undetermined. Primers: 60 Vbeta forward and 13 Jbeta reverse. Clones were read by immunoSEQ multiplex PCR, and TCRdb kept only the in-frame ones, dropping some. The data show over 200,000 clones, about 85% seen once. The data originate from a study of cytomegalovirus exposure and HLA in healthy donors. Broader study findings: When presence/absence was analysed, sequencing depth was taken to be roughly uniform across donors. Reports credit the classifier with highly specific, highly sensitive diagnosis of cytomegalovirus status. Common viral pathogens seemed, in a later analysis, to connect with several of the most significant clusters. What was likely a sequencing artifact was a cluster of highly shared sequence variants.

The CDR3 length is 19 residues. The J segment lost 4 bases and the V segment lost 4 bases, leaving 15 bases of the junction unmatched. Germline lookup yields CDR1 LGHNA and CDR2 YNFKEQ. The specimen sequenced was PBMCs. The TCR sequence derives from a human donor in good health. This chain links TRBV4-2 with TRBJ2-1; 11 positions match TRBD2. In nucleotides, the CDR3 is TGTGCCAGCAGCCGAGAGGGGATAACTAGCGGGGGATTGTACAATGAGCAGTTCTTC. It yields the protein CASSREGITSGGLYNEQFF.